This T cell receptor (beta chain) emerged from a study of blood T cell repertoires in COVID-19. As for the study in general: Researchers got acute and convalescent COVID-19 samples from the United States, Italy and Spain. T cells, B-cell-depleted T cells, or PBMCs provided the cDNA or gDNA that served as material.

Profiling relied on immunoSEQ multiplex PCR, and the TCRdb table lists in-frame clones only, not all of them. This sample has 200,000 or so clones; about 87% occur once, and the top ten carry 1.5% to 2%. The receptor's source is a man aged 65 to 85 with acute or convalescent COVID-19. What was sequenced was peripheral blood.

The CDR3 DNA reads as TGTGCCAGCAGCCAAGATAGTTCCGGGGAGCTGTTTTTT. Translating gives CASSQDSSGELFF. The V and J genes are TRBV4-2 and TRBJ2-2, with no clear D. Germline lookup yields CDR1 LGHNA and CDR2 YNFKEQ. The V end was cut by 0 bases, the J end by 6 bases, with 5 bases between. This CDR3 has 13 amino acids.